Each of the 28 T cell receptor beta chains below was sequenced from the same sample in a study of T cell repertoires in cytomegalovirus infection. TCRdb passed the reads through MiXCR, listing each CDR3 protein once. The data show some 220,000 distinct CDR3 sequences, 9% to 15% seen once. Source material: PBMCs. Receptors originate from a human donor in good health (CMV status not recorded). Some clones in this sample may be carry-over from other donors' samples.

This clonotype was detected many times. The chain recombines TRBV6-4 with TRBJ2-1; TRBD2 matches at 15 bases. This CDR3 contains 16 residues. Germline loops: CDR1 MRHNA, CDR2 SNTAGT. Unmatched junction bases numbered 6, after V lost 6 bases and J lost 6 bases. Here the CDR3 DNA reads TGTGCCAGCAGCCCCGGGACTAGCGGGAGGCCCAATGAGCAGTTCTTC. Residues: CASSPGTSGRPNEQFF.

In its sample, this clonotype was seen many times. The chain has TRBV7-2 and TRBJ2-4; 13 bases are a match to TRBD2. The CDR3 has 17 amino acids. The germline gives CDR1 SGHTA, CDR2 FQGNSA. Germline trimming cut 5 bases from V and 2 bases from J; bases unmatched to any gene: 6. The CDR3 here is CASSPPGTSGTKNIQYF. The CDR3 region has the DNA TGTGCCAGCAGCCCTCCAGGGACTAGCGGGACCAAAAACATTCAGTACTTC.

This clonotype appeared many times. V gene TRBV7-8 combines with J gene TRBJ1-1, with D possibly matching TRBD1 (6 bases). Looked up from germline, CDR1 is SGHVS and CDR2 is FQNEAQ. This CDR3 comprises 15 residues. The V and J ends lost 1 base and 6 bases respectively, with 15 bases between them. The CDR3 region has the DNA TGTGCCAGCAGCTTAGAAGGGCAGGGGAGGGCTGAAGCTTTCTTT. This sequence encodes CASSLEGQGRAEAFF.

This clonotype has a handful of counts. V gene TRBV11-1 combines with J gene TRBJ2-5; 10 nucleotides align to TRBD2. Unmatched junction bases numbered 7, after V lost 2 bases and J lost 4 bases. The germline V gene encodes CDR1 SGHAT and CDR2 FQDESV (reference sequence). This CDR3 has 16 residues. CDR3 protein: CASSLRASGGGETQYF. In nucleotides, the CDR3 is TGTGCCAGCAGCTTAAGAGCTAGCGGGGGTGGAGAGACCCAGTACTTC.

This clonotype was observed many times. CDR3 bases: TGTGCCAGCAGCTCCGGACTAGCGGGGCGCACAGATACGCAGTATTTT. Its translation is CASSSGLAGRTDTQYF. This rearrangement joins TRBV7-3 to TRBJ2-3, with TRBD2 identical over 12 bases. J lost 1 base, V lost 4 bases, and 3 bases had no gene match. There are 16 residues in the CDR3. Germline V CDR1 and CDR2: SGHTA, FQGTGA.

Turning to this clonotype: A much bigger clone sits one base away, suggesting this may be a read error. The rearrangement uses TRBV10-3 and TRBJ1-5, with D tentatively TRBD1 (5 bases). V lost 2 bases to trimming and J lost 11 bases, with 16 bases between them. This CDR3 region has 14 residues. CDR1 ENHRY and CDR2 SYGVKD come from the germline V gene. DNA for the CDR3: TGTGCCATCAGTGAGACGGGGGGATTTCTTTCCCAGCATTTT. Protein: CAISETGGFLSQHF.

Notes on this clonotype: This may be a read error: a much more frequent sequence differs by one nucleotide. The chain uses TRBV28 and TRBJ1-2; TRBD1 is a possible D gene (5 bases). CDR1 and CDR2 from the germline V gene are MDHEN and SYDVKM. V was trimmed by 8 bases and J by 8 bases, leaving 21 bases between them. The CDR3 runs 14 residues. CDR3 nucleotide sequence: TGTGCCAGCGATCAGGGAGGAGGTTCGCGGGGCTACACCTTC. As protein: CASDQGGGSRGYTF.

In its sample, this clonotype was seen many times. The chain joins TRBV7-8 to TRBJ1-2; D is uncertain. CDR3 length: 14 amino acids. V was shortened by 3 bases and J by 4 bases, with 12 bases between the two germline ends. From germline, CDR1 is SGHVS and CDR2 FQNEAQ. The CDR3 DNA reads as TGTGCCAGCAGCTTCCCCACCCGAATCTATGGCTACACCTTC. Its translation is CASSFPTRIYGYTF.

Notes on this clonotype: A single base separates this from a much larger clone, so it may be a read error. The V and J genes are TRBV9 and TRBJ1-2; D unclear. There are 16 residues in the CDR3. The V gene's germline CDR1 is SGDLS and CDR2 YYNGEE. The V end lost 2 bases, the J end lost 5 bases, and 19 bases lay between the germline ends. CDR3 coding DNA: TGTGCCAGCAGCGTCCTAGTCTCCCCCTCGGGATATGGCTACACCTTC. Amino acids: CASSVLVSPSGYGYTF. Combining the CDR3 with reference TRBV9 and TRBJ1-2 gives the whole variable domain DSGVTQTPKHLITATGQRVTLRCSPRSGDLSVYWYQQSLDQGLQFLIQYYNGEERAKGNILERFSAQQFPDLHSELNLSSLELGDSALYFCASSVLVSPSGYGYTFGSGTRLTVV.

V gene TRBV7-2 combines with J gene TRBJ2-3; D ambiguous. This CDR3 has 13 amino acids. Germline V gives CDR1 SGHTA, CDR2 FQGNSA. V was shortened by 3 bases and J by 3 bases, with 7 bases between the two germline ends. The CDR3 sequence: CASSFDGTDTQYF. CDR3 nucleotides: TGTGCCAGCAGCTTTGACGGGACAGATACGCAGTATTTT.

This clonotype was seen at least ten times. This chain links TRBV7-8 with TRBJ2-3; D perhaps matches TRBD1 (5 bases). Per germline, CDR1 SGHVS and CDR2 FQNEAQ. The V end was cut by 5 bases, the J end by 3 bases, with 18 bases between. The CDR3 contains 16 residues. As DNA, the CDR3 is TGTGCCAGCAGCCCCCCTCTCAGGGAAGGAACAGATACGCAGTATTTT. Its translation: CASSPPLREGTDTQYF.

This clonotype was counted between two and nine times. The gene calls are TRBV20-1 and TRBJ2-3; D may be TRBD2 (6 bases). Germline CDR1 and CDR2: DFQATT and SNEGSKA (reference sequence). CDR3 length: 16 amino acids. Deletions cut 5 bases from V and 0 bases from J, with 18 bases between. The CDR3 loop is CSALVAAITSTDTQYF. Written as DNA, the CDR3 is TGCAGTGCTTTGGTAGCGGCCATTACCAGCACAGATACGCAGTATTTT.

This sequence joins TRBV27 and TRBJ2-6; 9 bases fit TRBD1. J lost 0 bases, V lost 4 bases, and 13 bases had no gene match. Per the germline V gene, CDR1 is MNHEY and CDR2 is SMNVEV (reference sequence). The CDR3 spans 20 residues. The CDR3 protein is CASSYRGQGLLNSGANVLTF. The CDR3 DNA reads as TGTGCCAGCAGTTATCGGGGACAGGGTCTATTAAACTCTGGGGCCAACGTCCTGACTTTC.

This clonotype occurred a few times. The chain carries TRBV6-2 or TRBV6-3 and TRBJ1-6, with 8 bases matching TRBD1. The CDR3 contains 18 residues. The germline V gene has CDR1 MNHEY and CDR2 SVGEGT. The V and J ends lost 8 bases and 8 bases, in that order; junction bases with no gene match: 20. DNA of the CDR3: TGTGCCAGCGGACTGGACAGGGCTGACGCACCTGAGGATTCACCCCTCCACTTT. Translating it yields CASGLDRADAPEDSPLHF.

The rearrangement joins TRBV4-2 to TRBJ2-3; D is perhaps TRBD2 (5 bases). CDR3 length: 15 amino acids. Between the trimmed V and J ends, which lost 4 bases and 3 bases, there was a span of 14 bases. CDR1 is LGHNA, CDR2 YNFKEQ, per germline. CDR3 residues: CASSPVAGETDTQYF. The CDR3 DNA follows: TGTGCCAGCAGCCCCGTGGCGGGCGAGACAGATACGCAGTATTTT.

This clonotype was recorded many times. The chain recombines TRBV12-3 or TRBV12-4 with TRBJ1-1, with TRBD1 matching over 7 bases. CDR3 size: 14 residues. Trimming removed 7 bases from V and 3 bases from J; junction bases left unmatched: 8. The CDR3 protein is CASTLQGSYTEAFF. The CDR3 nucleotides are TGTGCCAGCACCTTACAGGGGTCGTACACTGAAGCTTTCTTT.

This clonotype showed up many times. V and J are TRBV7-3 and TRBJ2-5; no clear D gene. CDR1 and CDR2 from the germline V gene are SGHTA and FQGTGA. The CDR3 length is 13 residues. V was cut by 5 bases and J by 5 bases, with 12 bases left in between. The CDR3 sequence: CASSPDRKETQYF. The CDR3 nucleotides read TGTGCCAGCAGCCCTGACCGCAAGGAGACCCAGTACTTC.

This clonotype has a count of ten or more. The gene calls are TRBV7-2 and TRBJ2-7; D might be TRBD1 or TRBD2, each matching 5 bases. Per the germline V gene, CDR1 is SGHTA and CDR2 is FQGNSA. The CDR3 consists of 14 residues. Trimming pared 3 bases from V and 1 base from J, leaving 10 bases between. The CDR3 loop is CASSLGRISYEQYF. The CDR3 DNA is TGTGCCAGCAGCTTGGGACGGATTTCCTACGAGCAGTACTTC.

This clonotype has at least ten counts. This CDR3 reads CASSFGTGAYEQYF. The CDR3 DNA follows: TGTGCCAGCAGCTTTGGGACAGGGGCCTACGAGCAGTACTTC. The chain uses TRBV7-6 and TRBJ2-7, with 10 bases identical to TRBD1. The V gene's germline CDR1 is SGHVS and CDR2 FNYEAQ. The CDR3 is 14 residues long. Trimming cost V 3 bases and J 2 bases; bases outside gene matches: 1. The whole variable domain, remainder taken from reference TRBV7-6 and TRBJ2-7, is GAGVSQSPRYKVTKRGQDVALRCDPISGHVSLYWYRQALGQGPEFLTYFNYEAQQDKSGLPNDRFSAERPEGSISTLTIQRTEQRDSAMYRCASSFGTGAYEQYFGPGTRLTVT.

This clonotype was recorded a few times. This chain links TRBV5-6 with TRBJ2-1, with no clear D. Germline V gene data show CDR1 as SGHDT and CDR2 as YYEEEE. This CDR3 has 16 amino acids. V was shortened by 4 bases and J by 5 bases, with 19 bases between the two germline ends. Written as DNA, the CDR3 is TGTGCCAGCAGCCTTAACCAGGCCGGGTATGACAATGAGCAGTTCTTC. It specifies CASSLNQAGYDNEQFF.

The chain combines TRBV28 with TRBJ1-2; TRBD1 matches 10 bases. V was pared by 6 bases and J by 4 bases, with 8 bases of the junction left unmatched. Germline CDR1 and CDR2: MDHEN and SYDVKM. The length of the CDR3 is 15 residues. The CDR3 sequence is CASSPRTGGGYGYTF. As DNA, the CDR3 is TGTGCCAGCAGCCCGCGGACAGGGGGAGGCTATGGCTACACCTTC.

This clonotype showed up just a few times. V and J are TRBV20-1 and TRBJ1-6; 7 nucleotides align to TRBD1. Germline CDR1 DFQATT, CDR2 SNEGSKA (reference sequence). The CDR3 runs 18 residues. Trimming cost V 2 bases and J 1 base; bases outside gene matches: 11. In nucleotides, the CDR3 is TGCAGTGCTAGACCCGTGGGAGGGGGCATATCCTATAATTCACCCCTCCACTTT. This sequence encodes CSARPVGGGISYNSPLHF.

There are a few counts of this clonotype. The CDR3 region is CAWRGGKRVSEQYF. The CDR3, as DNA: TGTGCCTGGAGGGGGGGTAAAAGAGTGAGCGAGCAGTACTTC. The rearrangement links TRBV30 to TRBJ2-7; TRBD2 might be the D (6 bases). Trimming took off 3 bases at V and 6 bases at J, with 18 bases between the two ends. Germline lookup yields CDR1 GTSNPN and CDR2 SVGIG (reference sequence). This CDR3 region has 14 residues.

This clonotype was observed at least ten times. The chain couples TRBV7-2 to TRBJ1-1, with D possibly being TRBD1 (5 bases). There are 13 residues in the CDR3. CDR1 is SGHTA and CDR2 is FQGNSA in the germline V gene. V was trimmed by 5 bases and J by 0 bases, leaving 7 bases between them. CDR3 region: CASSTQVNTEAFF. The CDR3 bases are TGTGCCAGCAGCACACAGGTGAACACTGAAGCTTTCTTT.

This clonotype was recorded a few times. The gene calls are TRBV5-6 and TRBJ1-2, with 8 bases matching TRBD1. The germline V gene encodes CDR1 SGHDT and CDR2 YYEEEE. The CDR3 contains 15 residues. V was pared by 0 bases and J by 4 bases, with 5 bases of the junction left unmatched. CDR3 residues: CASSLGRGRGYGYTF. The CDR3 DNA is TGTGCCAGCAGCTTGGGCAGGGGGCGCGGCTATGGCTACACCTTC.

This clonotype was recorded at least ten times. The rearrangement uses TRBV6-2 or TRBV6-3 and TRBJ2-2, with 11 nucleotides matching TRBD2. CDR1 and CDR2 (germline): MNHEY, SVGEGT. V dropped 8 bases and J dropped 1; count of bases not matched to a gene: 6. The CDR3 loop spans 16 amino acids. The CDR3 protein is CASHLAGGLNTGELFF. CDR3 DNA: TGTGCCAGCCACCTAGCGGGAGGACTGAACACCGGGGAGCTGTTTTTT.

This clonotype occurred many times. V and J are TRBV29-1 and TRBJ2-3; D call uncertain. CDR3 size: 11 residues. Germline values: CDR1 SQVTM, CDR2 ANQGSEA. DNA for the CDR3: TGCACTACACAGTCCACAGATACGCAGTATTTT. This encodes CTTQSTDTQYF.

In this sample, this clonotype turned up many times. This chain joins TRBV7-2 and TRBJ2-7, with 9 nucleotides matching TRBD2. V was pared by 4 bases and J by 4 bases, with 8 bases of the junction left unmatched. This CDR3 contains 15 residues. Looked up from germline, CDR1 is SGHTA and CDR2 is FQGNSA. CDR3 in amino acids: CASSSAPGLAYEQYF. The CDR3, as DNA: TGTGCCAGCAGCTCGGCACCGGGACTAGCTTACGAGCAGTACTTC.